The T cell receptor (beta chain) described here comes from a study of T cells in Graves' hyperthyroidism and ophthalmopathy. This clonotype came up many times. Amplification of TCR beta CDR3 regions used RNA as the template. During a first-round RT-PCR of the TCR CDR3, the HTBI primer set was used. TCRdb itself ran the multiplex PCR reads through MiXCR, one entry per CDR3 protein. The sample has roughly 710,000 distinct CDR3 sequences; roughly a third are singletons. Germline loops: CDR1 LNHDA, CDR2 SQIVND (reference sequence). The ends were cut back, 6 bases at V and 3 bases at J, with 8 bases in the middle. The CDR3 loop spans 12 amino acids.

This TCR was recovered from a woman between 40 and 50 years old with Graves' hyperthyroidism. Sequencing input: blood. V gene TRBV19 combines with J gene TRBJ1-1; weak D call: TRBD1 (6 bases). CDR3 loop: CASSTGYTEAFF. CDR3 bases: TGTGCCAGTAGCACAGGGTACACTGAAGCTTTCTTT.